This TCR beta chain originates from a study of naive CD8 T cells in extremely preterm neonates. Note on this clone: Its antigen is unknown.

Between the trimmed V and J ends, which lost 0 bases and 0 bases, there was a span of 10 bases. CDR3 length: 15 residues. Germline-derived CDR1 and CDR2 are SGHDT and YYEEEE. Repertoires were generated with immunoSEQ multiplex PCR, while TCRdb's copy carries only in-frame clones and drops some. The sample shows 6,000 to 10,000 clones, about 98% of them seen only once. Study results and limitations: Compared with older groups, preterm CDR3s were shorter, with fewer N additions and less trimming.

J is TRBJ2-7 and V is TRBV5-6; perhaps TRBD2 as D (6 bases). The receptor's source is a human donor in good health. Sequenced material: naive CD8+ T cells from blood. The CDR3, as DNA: TGTGCCAGCAGCTTGGCAGTAGCGGACTCCTACGAGCAGTACTTC. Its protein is CASSLAVADSYEQYF.